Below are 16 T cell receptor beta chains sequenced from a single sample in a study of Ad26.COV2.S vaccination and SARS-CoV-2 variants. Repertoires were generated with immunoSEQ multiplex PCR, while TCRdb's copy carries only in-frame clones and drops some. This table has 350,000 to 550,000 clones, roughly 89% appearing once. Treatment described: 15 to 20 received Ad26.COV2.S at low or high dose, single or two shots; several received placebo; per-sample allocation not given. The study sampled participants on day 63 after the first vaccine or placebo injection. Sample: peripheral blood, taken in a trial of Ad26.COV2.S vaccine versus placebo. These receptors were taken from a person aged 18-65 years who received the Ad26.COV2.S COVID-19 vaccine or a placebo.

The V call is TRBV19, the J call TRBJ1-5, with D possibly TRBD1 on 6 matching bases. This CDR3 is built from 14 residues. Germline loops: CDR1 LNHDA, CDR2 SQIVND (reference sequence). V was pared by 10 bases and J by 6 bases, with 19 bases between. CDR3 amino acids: CATAEGGGSQPQHF. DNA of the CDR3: TGTGCCACAGCGGAAGGGGGTGGTAGTCAGCCCCAGCATTTT.

The CDR3 reads CAARYSRTGGDTQYF. In nucleotides, the CDR3 is TGTGCCGCCCGTTATAGCAGGACAGGGGGAGATACGCAGTATTTT. This sequence joins TRBV6-5 and TRBJ2-3, with TRBD1 matching over 10 bases. The ends lost 11 bases at V and 5 bases at J; junction bases unmatched: 13. CDR3 length: 15 amino acids. Germline CDR1 reads MNHEY; CDR2 reads SVGAGI.

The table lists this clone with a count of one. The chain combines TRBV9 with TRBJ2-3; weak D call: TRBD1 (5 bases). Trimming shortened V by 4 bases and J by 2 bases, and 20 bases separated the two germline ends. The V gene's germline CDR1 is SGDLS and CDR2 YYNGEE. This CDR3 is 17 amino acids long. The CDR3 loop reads CASSPARTQLYTDTQYF. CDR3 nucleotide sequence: TGTGCCAGCAGCCCGGCCCGGACACAACTTTACACAGATACGCAGTATTTT.

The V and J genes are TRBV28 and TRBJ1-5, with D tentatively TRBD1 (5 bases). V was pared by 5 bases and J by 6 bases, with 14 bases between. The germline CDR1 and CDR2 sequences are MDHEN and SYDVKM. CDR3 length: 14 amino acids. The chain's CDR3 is CASSPQGPGQPQHF. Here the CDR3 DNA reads TGTGCCAGCAGTCCTCAGGGTCCGGGTCAGCCCCAGCATTTT.

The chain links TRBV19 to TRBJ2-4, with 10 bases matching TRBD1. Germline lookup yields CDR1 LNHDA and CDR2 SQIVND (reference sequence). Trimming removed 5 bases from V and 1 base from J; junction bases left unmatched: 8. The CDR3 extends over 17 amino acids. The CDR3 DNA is TGTGCCAGTAGTCGCCGGGACAGGGGTTCCGCCAAAAACATTCAGTACTTC. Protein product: CASSRRDRGSAKNIQYF.

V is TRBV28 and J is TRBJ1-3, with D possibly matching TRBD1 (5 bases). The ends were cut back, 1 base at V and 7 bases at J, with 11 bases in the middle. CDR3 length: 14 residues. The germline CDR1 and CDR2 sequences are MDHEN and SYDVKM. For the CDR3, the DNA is TGTGCCAGCAGTTTATACCAGGGTTTGAACACCATATATTTT. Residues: CASSLYQGLNTIYF.

The CDR3 is CASSFTGENQPQHF. The DNA of the CDR3 is TGTGCCAGCTCATTCACAGGGGAGAATCAGCCCCAGCATTTT. This chain joins TRBV18 and TRBJ1-5; 7 bases align to TRBD1. The CDR3 loop spans 14 amino acids. CDR1 is KGHSH and CDR2 is LQKENI in the germline V gene. V lost 5 bases, J lost 4 bases, and 5 bases stayed unmatched.

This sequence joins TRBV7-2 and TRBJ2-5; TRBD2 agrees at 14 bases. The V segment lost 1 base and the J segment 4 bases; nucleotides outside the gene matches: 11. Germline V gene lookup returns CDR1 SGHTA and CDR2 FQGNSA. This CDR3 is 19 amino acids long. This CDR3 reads CASSLGGLAGVELGETQYF. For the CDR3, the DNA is TGTGCCAGCAGCTTAGGGGGACTAGCGGGGGTCGAGTTGGGAGAGACCCAGTACTTC. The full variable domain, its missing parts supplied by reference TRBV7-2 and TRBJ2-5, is GAGVSQSPSNKVTEKGKDVELRCDPISGHTALYWYRQSLGQGLEFLIYFQGNSAPDKSGLPSDRFSAERTGGSVSTLTIQRTQQEDSAVYLCASSLGGLAGVELGETQYFGPGTRLLVL.

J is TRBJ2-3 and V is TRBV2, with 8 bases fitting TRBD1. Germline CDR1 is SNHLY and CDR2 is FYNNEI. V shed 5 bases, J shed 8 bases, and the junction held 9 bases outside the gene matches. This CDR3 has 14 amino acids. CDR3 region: CASSTTGAAVTQYF. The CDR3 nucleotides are TGTGCCAGCAGTACGACAGGGGCTGCGGTTACGCAGTATTTT.

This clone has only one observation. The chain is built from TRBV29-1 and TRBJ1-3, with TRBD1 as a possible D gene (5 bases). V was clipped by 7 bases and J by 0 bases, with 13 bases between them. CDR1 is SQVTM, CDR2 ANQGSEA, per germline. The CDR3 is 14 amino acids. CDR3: CSGIQENSGNTIYF. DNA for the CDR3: TGCAGCGGTATACAGGAGAACTCTGGAAACACCATATATTTT.

The CDR3 coding sequence is TGCGCCAGCAGCCAAGGGGTGTCTCCCGGGGAGCTGTTTTTT. Protein sequence: CASSQGVSPGELFF. V usage is TRBV4-3 and J usage is TRBJ2-2; no clear D. CDR1 and CDR2 from the germline V gene are LGHNA and YSLEER. The V end was cut by 1 base, the J end by 6 bases, with 9 bases between. The CDR3 totals 14 residues.

CDR3 bases: TGTGCCAGCAGCTTCGCTCATGCGAACACTGAAGCTTTCTTT. Its translation is CASSFAHANTEAFF. This chain links TRBV5-6 with TRBJ1-1; D gene unclear. This CDR3 region has 14 residues. V lost 2 bases and J lost 1, with 9 bases in between. Germline V gene sequence: CDR1 SGHDT, CDR2 YYEEEE.

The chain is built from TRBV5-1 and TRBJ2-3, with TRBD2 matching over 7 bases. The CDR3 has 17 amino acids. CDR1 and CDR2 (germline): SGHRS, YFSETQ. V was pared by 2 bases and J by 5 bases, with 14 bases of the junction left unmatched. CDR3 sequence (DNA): TGCGCCAGCAGCTTATTAGCGTGGGCGGGAGCGGAAGATACGCAGTATTTT. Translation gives CASSLLAWAGAEDTQYF. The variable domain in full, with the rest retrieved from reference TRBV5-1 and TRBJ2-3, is KAGVTQTPRYLIKTRGQQVTLSCSPISGHRSVSWYQQTPGQGLQFLFEYFSETQRNKGNFPGRFSGRQFSNSRSEMNVSTLELGDSALYLCASSLLAWAGAEDTQYFGPGTRLTVL.

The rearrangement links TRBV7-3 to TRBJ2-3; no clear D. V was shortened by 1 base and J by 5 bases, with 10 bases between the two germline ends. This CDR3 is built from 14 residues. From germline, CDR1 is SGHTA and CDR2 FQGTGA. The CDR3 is CASSLNSKGDTQYF. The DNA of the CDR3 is TGTGCCAGCAGCTTAAATAGTAAAGGAGATACGCAGTATTTT.

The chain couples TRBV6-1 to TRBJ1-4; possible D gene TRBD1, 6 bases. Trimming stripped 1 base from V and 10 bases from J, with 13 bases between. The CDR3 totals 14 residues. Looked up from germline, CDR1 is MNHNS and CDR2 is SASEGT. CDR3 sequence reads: CASSEVPGAGKLFF. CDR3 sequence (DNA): TGTGCCAGCAGTGAAGTCCCGGGGGCAGGAAAACTGTTTTTT.

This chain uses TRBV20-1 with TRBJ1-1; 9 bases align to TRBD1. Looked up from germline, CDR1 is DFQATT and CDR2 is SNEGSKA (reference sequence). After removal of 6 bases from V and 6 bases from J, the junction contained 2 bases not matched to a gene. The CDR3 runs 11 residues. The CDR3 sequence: CSADRGSEAFF. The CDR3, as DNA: TGCAGTGCGGACAGGGGATCTGAAGCTTTCTTT.